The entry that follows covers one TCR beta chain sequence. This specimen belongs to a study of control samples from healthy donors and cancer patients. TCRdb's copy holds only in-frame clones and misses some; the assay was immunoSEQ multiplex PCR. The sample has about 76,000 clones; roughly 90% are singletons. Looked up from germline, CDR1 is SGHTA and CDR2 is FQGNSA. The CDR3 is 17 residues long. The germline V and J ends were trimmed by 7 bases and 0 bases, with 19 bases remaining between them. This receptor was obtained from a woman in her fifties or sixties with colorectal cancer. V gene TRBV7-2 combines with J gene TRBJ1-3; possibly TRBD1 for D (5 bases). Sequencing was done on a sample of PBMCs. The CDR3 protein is CASTGAVEQGSGNTIYF. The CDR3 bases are TGTGCCAGCACCGGGGCGGTGGAGCAGGGCTCTGGAAACACCATATATTTT.